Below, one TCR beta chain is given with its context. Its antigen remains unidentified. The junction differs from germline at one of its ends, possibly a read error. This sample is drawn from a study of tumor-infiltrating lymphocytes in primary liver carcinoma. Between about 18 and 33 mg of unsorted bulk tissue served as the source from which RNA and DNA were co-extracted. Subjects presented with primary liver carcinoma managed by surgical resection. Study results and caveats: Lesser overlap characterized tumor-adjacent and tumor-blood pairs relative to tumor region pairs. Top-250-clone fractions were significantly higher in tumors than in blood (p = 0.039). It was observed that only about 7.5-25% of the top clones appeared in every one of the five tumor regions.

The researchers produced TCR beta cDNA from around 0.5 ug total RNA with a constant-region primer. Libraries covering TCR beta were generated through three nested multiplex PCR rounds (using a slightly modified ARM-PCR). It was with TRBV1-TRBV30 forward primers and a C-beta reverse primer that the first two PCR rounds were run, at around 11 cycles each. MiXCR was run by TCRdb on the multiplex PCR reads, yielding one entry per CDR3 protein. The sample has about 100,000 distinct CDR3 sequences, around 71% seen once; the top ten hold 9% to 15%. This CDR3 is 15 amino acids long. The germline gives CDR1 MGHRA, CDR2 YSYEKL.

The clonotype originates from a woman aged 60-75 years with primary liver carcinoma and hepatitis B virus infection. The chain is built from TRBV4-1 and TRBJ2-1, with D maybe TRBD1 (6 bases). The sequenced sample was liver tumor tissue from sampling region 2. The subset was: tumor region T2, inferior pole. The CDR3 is CASGQADWGRNEQFF. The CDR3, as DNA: TGCGCCAGCGGCCAAGCAGACTGGGGGCGGAATGAGCAGTTCTTC.